The rows below give T cell receptor beta chains drawn from one sample of a study of shared clonotypes between healthy human individuals. Sequenced by immunoSEQ multiplex PCR; TCRdb stores in-frame clones only, minus some. The sample yields roughly 660,000 clones, 90% seen once. Sequenced sample: memory CD8+ T cells from PBMCs. The receptors derive from a man aged 18 to 30 in good health. Some clones in this sample may be carry-over from other donors' samples. Both conserved end residues are part of each CDR3. D genes are given only for firm matches. Clone size is stated in some rows and not others, as once, few, many or a class when expanded.

clone size: .
J gene: TRBJ2-1
D gene: .
V gene: TRBV7-9
CDR3 protein: CASSLAGTISRQGNEQFF
CDR3 DNA: TGTGCCAGCAGCTTAGCGGGGACTATTAGCAGACAGGGCAATGAGCAGTTCTTC

clone size: once
J gene: TRBJ2-1
D gene: .
V gene: TRBV7-6
CDR3 protein: CASSLTGSASASYNEQFF
CDR3 DNA: TGTGCCAGCAGCTTAACTGGCAGTGCTAGCGCTTCATACAATGAGCAGTTCTTC

clone size: .
J gene: TRBJ1-1
D gene: .
V gene: TRBV28
CDR3 protein: CASSWYTEAFF
CDR3 DNA: TGTGCCAGCAGCTGGTACACTGAAGCTTTCTTT

clone size: once
J gene: TRBJ1-2
D gene: TRBD1
V gene: TRBV6-5
CDR3 protein: CASSWTTGGYGYTF
CDR3 DNA: TGTGCCAGCAGTTGGACGACAGGGGGCTATGGCTACACCTTC

clone size: .
J gene: TRBJ2-2
D gene: .
V gene: TRBV6-5
CDR3 protein: CASSYLGAHMELFF
CDR3 DNA: TGTGCCAGCAGTTACTTAGGGGCCCATATGGAGCTGTTTTTT

clone size: .
J gene: TRBJ1-4
D gene: .
V gene: TRBV7-9
CDR3 protein: CASSPLATNEKLFF
CDR3 DNA: TGTGCCAGCAGCCCCTTAGCAACTAATGAAAAACTGTTTTTT

clone size: .
J gene: TRBJ2-2
D gene: TRBD1
V gene: TRBV29-1
CDR3 protein: CSVVGGDFPGELFF
CDR3 DNA: TGCAGCGTTGTAGGGGGCGATTTTCCCGGGGAGCTGTTTTTT

clone size: .
J gene: TRBJ1-3
D gene: .
V gene: TRBV2
CDR3 protein: CASRLTSSGNTIYF
CDR3 DNA: TGTGCCAGCAGGCTCACTTCTTCTGGAAACACCATATATTTT

clone size: once
J gene: TRBJ2-1
D gene: .
V gene: TRBV7-8
CDR3 protein: CASSLLLRNEQFF
CDR3 DNA: TGTGCCAGCAGCTTATTGCTCCGCAATGAGCAGTTCTTC

clone size: .
J gene: TRBJ2-3
D gene: TRBD2
V gene: TRBV6-6
CDR3 protein: CASSYGAGGPQYF
CDR3 DNA: TGTGCCAGCAGTTACGGAGCGGGAGGGCCGCAGTATTTT

clone size: .
J gene: TRBJ1-2
D gene: .
V gene: TRBV6-5
CDR3 protein: CASSPGTRGYGYTF
CDR3 DNA: TGTGCCAGCAGTCCCGGGACAAGGGGTTATGGCTACACCTTC

clone size: few
J gene: TRBJ1-1
D gene: .
V gene: TRBV7-9
CDR3 protein: CATLGNTEAFF
CDR3 DNA: TGTGCCACCCTGGGGAACACTGAAGCTTTCTTT

clone size: .
J gene: TRBJ1-2
D gene: TRBD1
V gene: TRBV6-5
CDR3 protein: CASSWAPGKTGGTF
CDR3 DNA: TGTGCCAGCAGTTGGGCCCCGGGGAAGACAGGGGGCACCTTC

clone size: .
J gene: TRBJ2-1
D gene: TRBD2
V gene: TRBV9
CDR3 protein: CASSPHRASGYYNEQFF
CDR3 DNA: TGTGCCAGCAGCCCCCACCGGGCTAGCGGATACTACAATGAGCAGTTCTTC

clone size: .
J gene: TRBJ2-1
D gene: .
V gene: TRBV6-5
CDR3 protein: CASSYSLSNLQFF
CDR3 DNA: TGTGCCAGCAGTTACTCCCTGAGTAATTTGCAGTTCTTC

clone size: .
J gene: TRBJ2-6
D gene: .
V gene: TRBV27
CDR3 protein: CASTTAGANVLTF
CDR3 DNA: TGTGCCAGCACTACGGCTGGGGCCAACGTCCTGACTTTC

clone size: .
J gene: TRBJ2-1
D gene: TRBD2
V gene: TRBV27
CDR3 protein: CASSLFGGGGLYNEQFF
CDR3 DNA: TGTGCCAGCAGTTTATTCGGGGGGGGAGGCCTCTACAATGAGCAGTTCTTC

clone size: .
J gene: TRBJ2-5
D gene: .
V gene: TRBV6-5
CDR3 protein: CASSYEGWETQYF
CDR3 DNA: TGTGCCAGCAGTTACGAGGGCTGGGAGACCCAGTACTTC

clone size: .
J gene: TRBJ2-1
D gene: .
V gene: TRBV19
CDR3 protein: CASSILWWNEQFF
CDR3 DNA: TGTGCCAGTAGTATTCTGTGGTGGAATGAGCAGTTCTTC

clone size: .
J gene: TRBJ2-1
D gene: .
V gene: TRBV5-1
CDR3 protein: CASSPGPESRNEQFF
CDR3 DNA: TGCGCCAGCAGCCCCGGCCCAGAGAGTAGGAATGAGCAGTTCTTC

clone size: .
J gene: TRBJ1-2
D gene: .
V gene: TRBV27
CDR3 protein: CASSSGSNYGYTF
CDR3 DNA: TGTGCCAGCAGTTCGGGGAGCAACTATGGCTACACCTTC

clone size: .
J gene: TRBJ2-1
D gene: .
V gene: TRBV2
CDR3 protein: CASSWPPGTAVSGPNNEQFF
CDR3 DNA: TGTGCCAGCAGTTGGCCCCCCGGGACAGCAGTTAGCGGGCCGAACAATGAGCAGTTCTTC

clone size: .
J gene: TRBJ1-3
D gene: .
V gene: TRBV9
CDR3 protein: CASSGKDGNTIYF
CDR3 DNA: TGTGCCAGCAGCGGGAAAGATGGAAACACCATATATTTT

clone size: .
J gene: TRBJ2-2
D gene: TRBD2
V gene: TRBV9
CDR3 protein: CASSVSTSGSFTGELFF
CDR3 DNA: TGTGCCAGCAGCGTCTCGACTAGCGGGAGTTTCACCGGGGAGCTGTTTTTT

clone size: .
J gene: TRBJ2-4
D gene: .
V gene: TRBV14
CDR3 protein: CASSQAEGEAKNIQYF
CDR3 DNA: TGTGCCAGCAGCCAAGCAGAGGGTGAGGCCAAAAACATTCAGTACTTC

clone size: .
J gene: TRBJ2-7
D gene: TRBD1
V gene: TRBV5-1
CDR3 protein: CASSSEYDRGRYEQYF
CDR3 DNA: TGCGCCAGCAGCTCCGAATACGACAGGGGGAGATACGAGCAGTACTTC

clone size: .
J gene: TRBJ2-1
D gene: TRBD2
V gene: TRBV9
CDR3 protein: CASSVALGGPYEQFF
CDR3 DNA: TGTGCCAGCAGCGTAGCCTTGGGAGGGCCTTATGAGCAGTTCTTC

clone size: .
J gene: TRBJ2-1
D gene: TRBD2
V gene: TRBV19
CDR3 protein: CASSGTSGRLYEQFF
CDR3 DNA: TGTGCCAGTAGTGGGACTAGCGGGAGGTTGTATGAGCAGTTCTTC

clone size: .
J gene: TRBJ2-1
D gene: .
V gene: TRBV5-8
CDR3 protein: CASSLWGDNSNEQFF
CDR3 DNA: TGTGCCAGCAGCCTCTGGGGGGACAACTCGAATGAGCAGTTCTTC

clone size: .
J gene: TRBJ1-1
D gene: .
V gene: TRBV28
CDR3 protein: CASSLLRDRNTEAFF
CDR3 DNA: TGTGCCAGCAGTTTATTGCGGGATAGAAACACTGAAGCTTTCTTT

clone size: .
J gene: TRBJ1-6
D gene: .
V gene: TRBV27
CDR3 protein: CASSSRDADNSPLHF
CDR3 DNA: TGTGCCAGCAGTTCCAGGGATGCGGACAATTCACCCCTCCACTTT

clone size: .
J gene: TRBJ2-1
D gene: .
V gene: TRBV10-2
CDR3 protein: CASSELPGVSNEQFF
CDR3 DNA: TGCGCCAGCAGTGAACTCCCCGGGGTTTCCAATGAGCAGTTCTTC

clone size: .
J gene: TRBJ1-1
D gene: .
V gene: TRBV6-5
CDR3 protein: CAISEGILNTEAFF
CDR3 DNA: TGTGCCATCAGTGAAGGGATCTTGAACACTGAAGCTTTCTTT

clone size: .
J gene: TRBJ1-2
D gene: TRBD1
V gene: TRBV5-1
CDR3 protein: CASSSRQGFNYGYTF
CDR3 DNA: TGCGCCAGCAGCTCACGACAGGGATTTAACTATGGCTACACCTTC

clone size: .
J gene: TRBJ2-5
D gene: TRBD2
V gene: TRBV6-1
CDR3 protein: CASSEIQRGQETQYF
CDR3 DNA: TGTGCCAGCAGTGAGATACAGCGGGGACAAGAGACCCAGTACTTC

clone size: .
J gene: TRBJ2-1
D gene: .
V gene: TRBV7-9
CDR3 protein: CASSRLLYNEQFF
CDR3 DNA: TGTGCCAGCAGCCGACTACTCTACAATGAGCAGTTCTTC

clone size: .
J gene: TRBJ2-7
D gene: .
V gene: TRBV9
CDR3 protein: CASSVGPGSSYEQYF
CDR3 DNA: TGTGCCAGCAGCGTAGGCCCAGGGAGCTCCTACGAGCAGTACTTC

clone size: .
J gene: TRBJ2-5
D gene: .
V gene: TRBV4-3
CDR3 protein: CASSQDSRETQYF
CDR3 DNA: TGCGCCAGCAGCCAAGATAGTCGGGAGACCCAGTACTTC

clone size: .
J gene: TRBJ2-3
D gene: .
V gene: TRBV11-1
CDR3 protein: CASSPFGGSFSTDTQYF
CDR3 DNA: TGTGCCAGCAGTCCCTTCGGTGGGAGTTTTAGCACAGATACGCAGTATTTT

clone size: .
J gene: TRBJ1-2
D gene: .
V gene: TRBV9
CDR3 protein: CASSVGNYGYTF
CDR3 DNA: TGTGCCAGCAGCGTCGGCAACTATGGCTACACCTTC

clone size: .
J gene: TRBJ2-7
D gene: .
V gene: TRBV19
CDR3 protein: CASSIGGALYEQYF
CDR3 DNA: TGTGCCAGTAGTATAGGCGGGGCCCTCTACGAGCAGTACTTC

clone size: .
J gene: TRBJ2-3
D gene: TRBD2
V gene: TRBV2
CDR3 protein: CASSAMGSGRVRTDTQYF
CDR3 DNA: TGTGCCAGCAGTGCAATGGGTAGCGGGAGGGTTCGCACAGATACGCAGTATTTT

clone size: .
J gene: TRBJ2-2
D gene: .
V gene: TRBV11-2
CDR3 protein: CASSFRTTGELFF
CDR3 DNA: TGTGCCAGCAGCTTTCGGACTACCGGGGAGCTGTTTTTT

clone size: .
J gene: TRBJ2-1
D gene: TRBD1
V gene: TRBV6-5
CDR3 protein: CASSRDRATYNEQFF
CDR3 DNA: TGTGCCAGCAGCAGGGACAGGGCAACCTACAATGAGCAGTTCTTC

clone size: .
J gene: TRBJ1-3
D gene: .
V gene: TRBV6-6
CDR3 protein: CASIGFSGNTIYF
CDR3 DNA: TGTGCCAGCATAGGGTTTTCTGGAAACACCATATATTTT

clone size: .
J gene: TRBJ2-2
D gene: .
V gene: TRBV5-6
CDR3 protein: CASSLAGLARTGELFF
CDR3 DNA: TGTGCCAGCAGCTTGGCCGGGCTAGCTCGCACCGGGGAGCTGTTTTTT

clone size: .
J gene: TRBJ2-1
D gene: TRBD2
V gene: TRBV30
CDR3 protein: CAWSLTGGEDEQFF
CDR3 DNA: TGTGCCTGGAGTTTAACGGGAGGCGAGGATGAGCAGTTCTTC

clone size: .
J gene: TRBJ1-1
D gene: .
V gene: TRBV19
CDR3 protein: CASSIDGTDTEAFF
CDR3 DNA: TGTGCCAGTAGTATAGATGGGACGGACACTGAAGCTTTCTTT

clone size: once
J gene: TRBJ2-3
D gene: TRBD2
V gene: TRBV19
CDR3 protein: CASSSVASGRSVTQYF
CDR3 DNA: TGTGCCAGTAGCTCGGTCGCTAGCGGGAGAAGCGTAACGCAGTATTTT

clone size: .
J gene: TRBJ1-3
D gene: .
V gene: TRBV7-8
CDR3 protein: CASSDIGVLSSGNTIYF
CDR3 DNA: TGTGCCAGCAGCGATATTGGCGTTCTAAGCTCTGGAAACACCATATATTTT